This T cell receptor beta chain is drawn from a study of early T cells in non-severe SARS-CoV-2 infection. Study information: Chains from this unsorted whole-blood bulk RNA could not be paired.

CDR3 size: 18 residues. Trimming at V came to 2 bases and at J to 5 bases, leaving 17 bases not matched to a gene. Germline V CDR1 and CDR2: SGDLS, YYNGEE. Study-wide results and limits: Matching against VDJdb likely underestimated virus-specific expansions, favoring anti-spike CD8.

Unique molecular identifier tags were affixed to discrete cDNA molecules. Each CDR3 protein gets one entry after TCRdb re-called the 5' RACE reads with MiXCR. Seen here are about 42,000 distinct CDR3 sequences, roughly 6% observed once, and the top ten hold about 8%. This clonotype was recorded at least ten times. Its target is not known. The clonotype was recovered from an adult who was a healthcare worker with PCR-confirmed SARS-CoV-2 infection or an uninfected control (not recorded which). Sequences were derived from whole blood, sampled at baseline. The chain is built from TRBV9 and TRBJ2-5; 8 bases agree with TRBD1. CDR3: CASSVDPIGTGGLETQYF. The CDR3 region has the DNA TGTGCCAGCAGCGTTGATCCAATCGGGACAGGTGGTTTGGAGACCCAGTACTTC.